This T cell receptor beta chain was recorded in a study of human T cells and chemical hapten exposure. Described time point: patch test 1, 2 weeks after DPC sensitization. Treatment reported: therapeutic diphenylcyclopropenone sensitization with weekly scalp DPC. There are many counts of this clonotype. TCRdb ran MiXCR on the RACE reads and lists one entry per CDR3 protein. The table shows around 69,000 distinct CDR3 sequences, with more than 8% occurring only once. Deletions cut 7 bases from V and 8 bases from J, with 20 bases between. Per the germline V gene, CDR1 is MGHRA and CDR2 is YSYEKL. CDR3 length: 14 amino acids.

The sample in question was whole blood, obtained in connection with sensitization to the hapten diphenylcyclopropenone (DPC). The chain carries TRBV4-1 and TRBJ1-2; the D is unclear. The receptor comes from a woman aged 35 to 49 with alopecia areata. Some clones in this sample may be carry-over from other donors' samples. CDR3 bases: TGCGCCAGCACCTGGAAGGTGGAAGGAAAGGGCTACACCTTC. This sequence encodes CASTWKVEGKGYTF.